This TCR beta chain was documented in a study of blood T cell repertoires in COVID-19. For the study at large: There were acute and convalescent COVID-19 samples, and they came from the United States, Italy and Spain.

Germline V gene sequence: CDR1 LGHNA, CDR2 YSLEER. This CDR3 comprises 15 residues. Trimming pared 0 bases from V and 6 bases from J, leaving 12 bases between. Assay used: immunoSEQ multiplex PCR; TCRdb lists only in-frame clones, some missing. The data hold roughly 380,000 clones, with roughly 90% observed a single time. Followed longitudinally, the Seattle patients had been enrolled during active infection. This chain links TRBV4-3 with TRBJ2-1; D remains unclear. The source is a woman aged 40 to 50 with COVID-19, enrolled during active disease. Sequenced input: peripheral blood. As DNA, the CDR3 is TGCGCCAGCAGCCAAGATCGGGTAGGCTCCAATGAGCAGTTCTTC. Its protein product is CASSQDRVGSNEQFF.